A selection of T cell receptor beta chains follows, all from one sample in a study of graft-versus-host responses after intestinal transplantation. Their target antigens are unknown. Some clones are missing from TCRdb's copy, which holds only in-frame ones; the method was immunoSEQ multiplex PCR. This sample has 100,000 or so clones, with approximately 90% found just once. The sample here was unstimulated CD4+ T cells sorted from spleen or lymph node cells, taken before intestinal transplant. All receptors come from a human donor who received an intestinal transplant. CDR3s include the opening cysteine and the closing phenylalanine or tryptophan.

v_call: TRBV5-1
j_call: TRBJ2-7
cdr3_aa: CASSLGGEQYF

v_call: TRBV30
j_call: TRBJ1-2
cdr3_aa: CAWVESGQGRYGYTF

v_call: TRBV9
j_call: TRBJ2-3
cdr3_aa: CASSLRGWTPLGFRTDTQYF

v_call: TRBV18
j_call: TRBJ2-1
cdr3_aa: CASSSDYQRSYNEQFF

v_call: TRBV7-3
j_call: TRBJ2-5
cdr3_aa: CASSFRGETQYF

v_call: TRBV2
j_call: TRBJ2-2
cdr3_aa: CASSRREPGLAVLGAGELFF

v_call: TRBV6-5
j_call: TRBJ2-1
cdr3_aa: CASSSIRGYNEQFF

v_call: TRBV5-1
j_call: TRBJ2-2
cdr3_aa: CASSLRQGGTGELFF

v_call: TRBV6-1
j_call: TRBJ2-7
cdr3_aa: CASSDVSRGEQYF

v_call: TRBV19
j_call: TRBJ1-1
cdr3_aa: CASSMSQGLTPEAFF

v_call: TRBV10-2
j_call: TRBJ2-1
cdr3_aa: CASSNGLASSYNEQFF

v_call: TRBV6-6
j_call: TRBJ2-3
cdr3_aa: CASRIAGGPDTQYF

v_call: TRBV6-5
j_call: TRBJ2-2
cdr3_aa: CASQRQGFGELFF

v_call: TRBV19
j_call: TRBJ2-3
cdr3_aa: CASSHRGTDTQYF

v_call: TRBV4-3
j_call: TRBJ1-4
cdr3_aa: CASSQDPPYRGQEKLFF

v_call: TRBV7-7
j_call: TRBJ1-2
cdr3_aa: CASSQTNRDRAYGYTF

v_call: TRBV2
j_call: TRBJ2-6
cdr3_aa: CASRQLASSGANVLTF

v_call: TRBV11-2
j_call: TRBJ2-7
cdr3_aa: CASSLGDRGLAHYEQYF

v_call: TRBV5-4
j_call: TRBJ1-5
cdr3_aa: CASSGDRDQPQHF

v_call: TRBV5-1
j_call: TRBJ2-5
cdr3_aa: CASSLGQAQETQYF

v_call: TRBV6-4
j_call: TRBJ2-3
cdr3_aa: CASSDSAGSADTQYF

v_call: TRBV9
j_call: TRBJ2-7
cdr3_aa: CASSVLPTSGTEQYF

v_call: TRBV7-2
j_call: TRBJ1-2
cdr3_aa: CASSPDRNYGYTF

v_call: TRBV7-2
j_call: .
cdr3_aa: CASSLYSATYEQYF

v_call: TRBV5-1
j_call: TRBJ2-7
cdr3_aa: CASSSGLAAYYEQYF

v_call: TRBV3-2
j_call: TRBJ2-7
cdr3_aa: CASPYEQYF

v_call: TRBV2
j_call: TRBJ2-5
cdr3_aa: CASSLDQGSETQYF

v_call: TRBV5-1
j_call: TRBJ2-2
cdr3_aa: CASTRLAANTGELFF

v_call: TRBV7-9
j_call: TRBJ1-1
cdr3_aa: CASSLGAGGTMNTEAFF

v_call: TRBV4-1
j_call: TRBJ1-6
cdr3_aa: CASSPQAHTGGVYNSPLHF

v_call: TRBV19
j_call: TRBJ2-7
cdr3_aa: CASSIDRDSSYEQYF

v_call: TRBV6-5
j_call: TRBJ2-1
cdr3_aa: CASRLAGVAYNEQFF

v_call: TRBV5-6
j_call: TRBJ1-2
cdr3_aa: CASSLADRGIVDYGYTF

v_call: TRBV30
j_call: TRBJ2-5
cdr3_aa: CAWSVRTVQETQYF

v_call: TRBV11-2
j_call: TRBJ1-5
cdr3_aa: CASSRGIHQPQHF

v_call: TRBV2
j_call: TRBJ2-7
cdr3_aa: CASSDALGPYEQYF

v_call: TRBV6-5
j_call: TRBJ1-1
cdr3_aa: CASSSWRRDAEAFF

v_call: TRBV7-9
j_call: TRBJ2-4
cdr3_aa: CASSTQRGGLAKNIQYF

v_call: TRBV28
j_call: TRBJ2-3
cdr3_aa: CASRPPGLDTQYF

v_call: TRBV7-2
j_call: TRBJ1-5
cdr3_aa: CASSLVVGGSNQPQHF

v_call: TRBV5-1
j_call: TRBJ2-7
cdr3_aa: CASSGGHEQYF

v_call: TRBV11-2
j_call: TRBJ1-3
cdr3_aa: CASSLEVPHTPQNTGNTIYF

v_call: TRBV5-1
j_call: TRBJ2-1
cdr3_aa: CASSLSSPGTYNEQFF

v_call: TRBV6-5
j_call: TRBJ1-5
cdr3_aa: CASSHSRDQPQHF

v_call: TRBV18
j_call: .
cdr3_aa: CASSLSRQLGYEQYF

v_call: TRBV7-9
j_call: TRBJ1-2
cdr3_aa: CASNDLLGYGYTF

v_call: TRBV9
j_call: TRBJ2-7
cdr3_aa: CASSPRDSRSSYEQYF

v_call: TRBV9
j_call: TRBJ2-1
cdr3_aa: CASSVGGTVPNEQFF

v_call: TRBV9
j_call: TRBJ2-2
cdr3_aa: CASSVEIQPNPGELFF

v_call: TRBV7-2
j_call: TRBJ2-7
cdr3_aa: CASSRTSGGEQYF